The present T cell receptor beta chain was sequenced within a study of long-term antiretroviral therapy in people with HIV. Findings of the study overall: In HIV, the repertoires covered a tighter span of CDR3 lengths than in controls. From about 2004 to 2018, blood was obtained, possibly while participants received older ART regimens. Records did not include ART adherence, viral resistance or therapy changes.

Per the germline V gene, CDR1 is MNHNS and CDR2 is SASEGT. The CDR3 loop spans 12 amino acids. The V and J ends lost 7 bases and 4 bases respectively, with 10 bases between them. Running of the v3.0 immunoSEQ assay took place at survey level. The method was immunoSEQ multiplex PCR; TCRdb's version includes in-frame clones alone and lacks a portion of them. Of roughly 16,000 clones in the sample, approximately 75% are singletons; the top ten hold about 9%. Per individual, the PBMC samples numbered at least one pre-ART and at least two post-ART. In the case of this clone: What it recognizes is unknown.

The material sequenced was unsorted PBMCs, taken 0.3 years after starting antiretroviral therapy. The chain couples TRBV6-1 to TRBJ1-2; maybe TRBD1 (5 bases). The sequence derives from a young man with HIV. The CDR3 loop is CASTTDFYGYTF. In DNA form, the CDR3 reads TGTGCCAGCACGACAGACTTCTATGGCTACACCTTC.